These T cell receptor beta chains were read from a single sample in a study of blood T cell repertoires in COVID-19. TCRdb keeps only in-frame clones here, not all; method: immunoSEQ multiplex PCR. The data show about 350,000 clones, approximately 89% seen once. Material for sequencing was peripheral blood. These receptor sequences come from a woman aged 55-70 years with COVID-19, enrolled during active disease. Each CDR3 is given with its conserved first and last residue. Fields, in order: clone size, J gene, V gene, D gene, CDR3 DNA, CDR3 protein. D genes are given only for firm matches. A row's size may be missing; if present it is once, few, many or a size class.

size: .; J: TRBJ1-1; V: TRBV3-1/TRBV3-2; D: .; DNA: TGTGCCAGCAGCCAAGGACAGTACACTGAAGCTTTCTTT; CDR3: CASSQGQYTEAFF
size: .; J: TRBJ1-2; V: TRBV20-1; D: TRBD1; DNA: TGCAGTGCTAGTCCCCTGGGACAGGGGGGCTATGGCTACACCTTC; CDR3: CSASPLGQGGYGYTF
size: .; J: TRBJ2-5; V: TRBV29-1; D: .; DNA: TGCAGCAGCCTCCTTAACCCTGGGACCCAGTACTTC; CDR3: CSSLLNPGTQYF
size: .; J: TRBJ2-1; V: TRBV27; D: TRBD1; DNA: TGTGCCAGCAGTGGACAGGGGTACTACAATGAGCAGTTCTTC; CDR3: CASSGQGYYNEQFF
size: .; J: TRBJ2-2; V: TRBV6-5; D: .; DNA: TGTGCCAGCAGTTACCTCAGGGGCGGGACCGGGGAGCTGTTTTTT; CDR3: CASSYLRGGTGELFF
size: .; J: TRBJ1-5; V: TRBV28; D: TRBD1; DNA: TGTGCCAGCTTTCCCCACAGGGGAGGCAATCAGCCCCAGCATTTT; CDR3: CASFPHRGGNQPQHF
size: .; J: TRBJ2-5; V: TRBV5-1; D: .; DNA: TGCGCCAGCAGCCCCCTAGGGCGGGCGTACCAAGAGACCCAGTACTTC; CDR3: CASSPLGRAYQETQYF
size: .; J: TRBJ1-5; V: TRBV28; D: .; DNA: TGTGCCAGCACCCCGGGGGGGAGGGGTCAGCCCCAGCATTTT; CDR3: CASTPGGRGQPQHF
size: .; J: TRBJ2-5; V: TRBV27; D: TRBD2; DNA: TGTGCCAGCATCCCCCCCCCGACTAGCGGGGGATCCTTTTGGGAGACCCAGTACTTC; CDR3: CASIPPPTSGGSFWETQYF
size: .; J: TRBJ2-5; V: TRBV19; D: .; DNA: TGTGCCAGTAAAACACAATCAGAGACCCAGTACTTC; CDR3: CASKTQSETQYF
size: .; J: TRBJ1-2; V: TRBV10-3; D: .; DNA: TGTGCCATCACCATGGGAGGGTTCGAAAACTATGGCTACACCTTC; CDR3: CAITMGGFENYGYTF
size: few; J: TRBJ2-2; V: TRBV5-1; D: TRBD2; DNA: TGCGCCAGCAGCTTGGTACCTTTAGCGGGGGCCACAACCGGGGAGCTGTTTTTT; CDR3: CASSLVPLAGATTGELFF
size: .; J: TRBJ1-1; V: TRBV14; D: .; DNA: TGTGCCAGCAGCCAAGTGCTGGCGGGAATCGCTGAAGCTTTCTTT; CDR3: CASSQVLAGIAEAFF
size: few; J: TRBJ1-4; V: TRBV28; D: .; DNA: TGTGCCAGCAGTTATAACAGGGACGAAAAACTGTTTTTT; CDR3: CASSYNRDEKLFF
size: .; J: TRBJ1-1; V: TRBV7-3; D: TRBD1; DNA: TGTGCCAGCAGCCGAACAGGGGTAGTCACTGAAGCTTTCTTT; CDR3: CASSRTGVVTEAFF
size: .; J: TRBJ2-2; V: TRBV28; D: TRBD2; DNA: TGTGCCAGCAGTAAGGGGACTAGCGGGAGCGGGGAGCTGTTTTTT; CDR3: CASSKGTSGSGELFF
size: .; J: TRBJ1-1; V: TRBV6-1; D: TRBD1; DNA: TGTGCCAGCAGTGAAGCGGGACAGGAAGAAACTGAAGCTTTCTTT; CDR3: CASSEAGQEETEAFF
size: .; J: TRBJ2-2; V: TRBV24-1; D: TRBD2; DNA: TGTGCCACCAGAGGGCCGGGACAGGGACTAGCGGGGGACGGCACCGGGGAGCTGTTTTTT; CDR3: CATRGPGQGLAGDGTGELFF
size: .; J: TRBJ2-2; V: TRBV7-8; D: TRBD1; DNA: TGTGCCAGCAGCTTAGGACAGGGTGGTTCAACCGGGGAGCTGTTTTTT; CDR3: CASSLGQGGSTGELFF
size: few; J: TRBJ2-5; V: TRBV2; D: .; DNA: TGTGCCAGCGTAACGCAACAGGGACAAGAGACCCAGTACTTC; CDR3: CASVTQQGQETQYF
size: .; J: TRBJ2-5; V: TRBV2; D: TRBD2; DNA: TGTGCCAGCACCCCAGGACTAGCGGGGGCAGGATTTTTAGGAGAGACCCAGTACTTC; CDR3: CASTPGLAGAGFLGETQYF
size: .; J: TRBJ1-5; V: TRBV2; D: .; DNA: TGTGCCAGCAGTGACAGGTCGGAAAATCAGCCCCAGCATTTT; CDR3: CASSDRSENQPQHF
size: once; J: TRBJ1-1; V: TRBV5-4; D: .; DNA: TGTGCCAGCAGCTTTGGCAGGGACTCCTTCCTGAACACTGAAGCTTTCTTT; CDR3: CASSFGRDSFLNTEAFF
size: .; J: TRBJ2-3; V: TRBV5-1; D: .; DNA: TGCGCCAGCAGCTTGCAAGGACTACCGATTGACACAGATACGCAGTATTTT; CDR3: CASSLQGLPIDTDTQYF
size: .; J: TRBJ2-5; V: TRBV5-1; D: .; DNA: TGCGCCAGCAGCCCCCCGGGACTCTCGTACCAAGAGACCCAGTACTTC; CDR3: CASSPPGLSYQETQYF
size: .; J: TRBJ2-5; V: TRBV5-1; D: TRBD2; DNA: TGCGCCAGCAGCTTGGGCGGTAGCGGGGGAGAGACCCAGTACTTC; CDR3: CASSLGGSGGETQYF
size: .; J: TRBJ1-5; V: TRBV5-1; D: TRBD1; DNA: TGCGCCAGCAGCTCGACCGGGACAGGGAATCAGCCCCAGCATTTT; CDR3: CASSSTGTGNQPQHF
size: .; J: TRBJ2-7; V: TRBV6-6; D: .; DNA: TGTGCCAGCAGTTTTTCAGGGCCCGAGCAGTACTTC; CDR3: CASSFSGPEQYF
size: .; J: TRBJ1-2; V: TRBV27; D: TRBD1; DNA: TGTGCCAGCAGTCAACAGGGGAACCTATATGGCTACACCTTC; CDR3: CASSQQGNLYGYTF
size: .; J: TRBJ1-2; V: TRBV6-5; D: TRBD1; DNA: TGTGCCAGCACTTGGGACAGGGCCGACTATGGCTACACCTTC; CDR3: CASTWDRADYGYTF
size: .; J: TRBJ1-2; V: TRBV5-8; D: .; DNA: TGTGCCAGCAGCTTGGTGGGGCAAGCTAACTATGGCTACACCTTC; CDR3: CASSLVGQANYGYTF
size: .; J: TRBJ1-1; V: TRBV9; D: .; DNA: TGTGCCAGCAGCGTAGGTGCAGGGCCGACGAACACTGAAGCTTTCTTT; CDR3: CASSVGAGPTNTEAFF
size: .; J: TRBJ1-3; V: TRBV18; D: TRBD1; DNA: TGTGCCAGCTCACCCCGGGACAGGGACCGCTCTGGAAACACCATATATTTT; CDR3: CASSPRDRDRSGNTIYF
size: .; J: TRBJ2-1; V: TRBV27; D: TRBD1; DNA: TGTGCCAGCAGTCGGGACAGGGGCAATGAGCAGTTCTTC; CDR3: CASSRDRGNEQFF
size: .; J: TRBJ2-3; V: TRBV28; D: .; DNA: TGTGCTACAGCCAGTGGACTACACACAGATACGCAGTATTTT; CDR3: CATASGLHTDTQYF
size: .; J: TRBJ1-1; V: TRBV9; D: .; DNA: TGTGCCAGCAGTGAATTGACAGCTATTGAAGCTTTCTTT; CDR3: CASSELTAIEAFF
size: .; J: TRBJ2-7; V: TRBV7-9; D: .; DNA: TGTGCCAGCAGCTTATTGTCTGGGGCGGTCTTC; CDR3: CASSLLSGAVF
size: .; J: TRBJ2-3; V: TRBV11-1; D: .; DNA: TGTGCCAGCAGCTTAGGCGGCTTCCCAGATACGCAGTATTTT; CDR3: CASSLGGFPDTQYF
size: .; J: TRBJ1-1; V: TRBV9; D: .; DNA: TGTGCCAGCAGCCCCCAGGCTCGACTAGTGAACACTGAAGCTTTCTTT; CDR3: CASSPQARLVNTEAFF
size: .; J: TRBJ1-1; V: TRBV10-3; D: TRBD1; DNA: TGTGCCATCAGTCGGGACAGGGGCACTGAAGCTTTCTTT; CDR3: CAISRDRGTEAFF
size: .; J: TRBJ2-1; V: TRBV5-1; D: TRBD2; DNA: TGCGCCAGCAGCTTGGGGCCGACTAGCGGTTACAATGAGCAGTTCTTC; CDR3: CASSLGPTSGYNEQFF
size: .; J: TRBJ1-3; V: TRBV5-5; D: TRBD1; DNA: TGTGCCAGCAGTTACAGGGGTTCTGGAAACACCATATATTTT; CDR3: CASSYRGSGNTIYF
size: .; J: TRBJ2-3; V: TRBV3-1/TRBV3-2; D: .; DNA: TGTGCCAGCAGCCAAGTGCACAGTTCGGATACGCAGTATTTT; CDR3: CASSQVHSSDTQYF
size: .; J: TRBJ1-5; V: TRBV6-1; D: .; DNA: TGTGCCAGCAGTGAAGGCCAGGGGTATAGCAATCAGCCCCAGCATTTT; CDR3: CASSEGQGYSNQPQHF
size: .; J: TRBJ1-4; V: TRBV30; D: .; DNA: TGTGCCTGGCGCCGTACGAGAAATGAAAAACTGTTTTTT; CDR3: CAWRRTRNEKLFF
size: .; J: TRBJ1-3; V: TRBV10-3; D: .; DNA: TGTGCCATCAGTGAGCGGGGGAACACCATATATTTT; CDR3: CAISERGNTIYF
size: .; J: TRBJ1-2; V: TRBV19; D: TRBD1; DNA: TGTGCCAGTAGTAGTCGAGAGGGGGCGAGGCGCTATGGCTACACCTTC; CDR3: CASSSREGARRYGYTF
size: .; J: TRBJ2-7; V: TRBV7-2; D: TRBD2; DNA: TGTGCCAGCAGCCCGGGGGGGGCGCGGACCTACGAGCAGTACTTC; CDR3: CASSPGGARTYEQYF
size: .; J: TRBJ1-6; V: TRBV7-9; D: .; DNA: TGTGCCAGCAGCGCCCCCGGGTCCTATAATTCACCCCTCCACTTT; CDR3: CASSAPGSYNSPLHF
size: .; J: TRBJ1-5; V: TRBV19; D: .; DNA: TGTGCCAGTAGTAAGGGGGGGCGGGGGAGCAATCAGCCCCAGCATTTT; CDR3: CASSKGGRGSNQPQHF
size: once; J: TRBJ1-4; V: TRBV5-1; D: .; DNA: TGCGCCAGCGGAGGGCATCCCGGGAGTAATGAAAAACTGTTTTTT; CDR3: CASGGHPGSNEKLFF
size: .; J: TRBJ1-6; V: TRBV5-4; D: TRBD1; DNA: TGTGCCAGCAGCCGGGACAGGGGACTTTCACCCCTCCACTTT; CDR3: CASSRDRGLSPLHF
size: .; J: TRBJ2-1; V: TRBV14; D: .; DNA: TGTGCCAGCAGCCAAGTCCGCTACAATGAGCAGTTCTTC; CDR3: CASSQVRYNEQFF
size: .; J: TRBJ1-5; V: TRBV2; D: .; DNA: TGTGCCAGCAGTGAACAGAGCAATCAGCCCCAGCATTTT; CDR3: CASSEQSNQPQHF
size: .; J: TRBJ2-3; V: TRBV9; D: .; DNA: TGTGCCAGCAGCCCGAGGGAGGTATATACGCAGTATTTT; CDR3: CASSPREVYTQYF
size: .; J: TRBJ2-1; V: TRBV29-1; D: .; DNA: TGCAGCGTTTGGGGGCGGGGGCGGACGGTTGATGAGCAGTTCTTC; CDR3: CSVWGRGRTVDEQFF
size: .; J: TRBJ2-7; V: TRBV3-1/TRBV3-2; D: .; DNA: TGTGCCAGCAGCCATTCCTACAGGGCGAGCTCCTACGAGCAGTACTTC; CDR3: CASSHSYRASSYEQYF